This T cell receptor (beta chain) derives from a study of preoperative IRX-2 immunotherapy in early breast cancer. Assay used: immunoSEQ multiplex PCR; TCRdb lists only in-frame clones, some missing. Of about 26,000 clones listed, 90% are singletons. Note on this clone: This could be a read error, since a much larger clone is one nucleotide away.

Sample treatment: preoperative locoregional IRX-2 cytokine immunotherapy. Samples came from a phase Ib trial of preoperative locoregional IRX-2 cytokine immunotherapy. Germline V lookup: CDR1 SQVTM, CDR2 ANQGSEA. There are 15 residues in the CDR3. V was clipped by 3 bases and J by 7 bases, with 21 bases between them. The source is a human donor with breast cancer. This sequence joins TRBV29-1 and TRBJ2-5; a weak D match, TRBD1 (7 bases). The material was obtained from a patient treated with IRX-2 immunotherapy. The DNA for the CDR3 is TGCAGCGTTGAGGTCGGCAGGGGGAGGAGTGGGACCCAGTACTTC. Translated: CSVEVGRGRSGTQYF.